This T cell receptor (beta chain) was obtained from a study of siplizumab effects on memory and regulatory T cells. A 37°C coculture lasting 6 to 7 days was applied to the mixed lymphocyte reaction cells. V was pared by 6 bases and J by 3 bases, with 15 bases between. Per germline, CDR1 MNHEY and CDR2 SVGAGI. The CDR3 is made up of 14 amino acids. TCRdb's copy holds only in-frame clones and misses some; the assay was immunoSEQ multiplex PCR. The data show some 15,000 clones, less than 55% seen once. Details on this clone: Its cognate antigen is unknown.

The chain couples TRBV6-5 to TRBJ2-7; D not resolved. Specimen: CFSE-low (dividing) CD4+ T cells sorted from an allogeneic mixed lymphocyte reaction. The TCR sequence derives from a human donor in good health; the cells came from an allogeneic mixed lymphocyte reaction. Some clones in this sample may be carry-over from other donors' samples. The CDR3 coding sequence is TGTGCCAGCAGCAACCTCTTATCCGGCTACGAGCAGTACTTC. Protein sequence: CASSNLLSGYEQYF.